The 21 T cell receptor beta chains presented below share a single source sample, sequenced in a study of breast tumors, draining lymph nodes, adjacent tissues. The lymph nodes were axillary draining lymph nodes from breast cancer patients. Using its own MiXCR run on the multiplex PCR reads, TCRdb lists one record per CDR3 protein. The sample includes approximately 230,000 distinct CDR3 sequences, under 35% seen only once; the top ten take approximately 3.7%. The specimen was axillary lymph node tissue. The receptors shown here come from a female donor with breast cancer. Some clones in this sample may be carry-over from other donors' samples.

This sequence joins TRBV29-1 and TRBJ2-2; weak D call: TRBD1 (6 bases). In germline, CDR1 is SQVTM, CDR2 ANQGSEA. This CDR3 comprises 15 residues. V dropped 4 bases and J dropped 2 bases, with 14 bases sitting between them. CDR3 DNA: TGCAGCGTTGCACGTGGACAGACTAACACCGGGGAGCTGTTTTTT. Translated: CSVARGQTNTGELFF.

This clonotype was observed at least ten times. A single base separates this from a much larger clone, so it may be a read error. The chain couples TRBV11-2 to TRBJ2-7; D is unclear. Germline V gives CDR1 SGHAT, CDR2 FQNNGV. This CDR3 is built from 13 residues. CDR3 DNA: TGTGCCAGCAGCTCCAGTCCCTCCTCCGAGCAGTACTTC. Residues: CASSSSPSSEQYF. Combining the CDR3 with reference TRBV11-2 and TRBJ2-7 gives the whole variable domain EAGVAQSPRYKIIEKRQSVAFWCNPISGHATLYWYQQILGQGPKLLIQFQNNGVVDDSQLPKDRFSAERLKGVDSTLKIQPAKLEDSAVYLCASSSSPSSEQYFGPGTRLTVT.

This clonotype appeared many times. The V gene is TRBV30, the J gene TRBJ1-6, with a tentative D call TRBD1 (6 bases). Germline assignment: CDR1 GTSNPN and CDR2 SVGIG (reference sequence). This CDR3 comprises 16 residues. V lost 0 bases and J lost 6, with 15 bases in between. The CDR3 DNA sequence: TGTGCCTGGAGTGTTCCGGGGGGCAGAACTAATTCACCCCTCCACTTT. It yields the protein CAWSVPGGRTNSPLHF.

The chain combines TRBV2 with TRBJ2-5; D is tentatively TRBD1 or TRBD2 (5 bases each). This CDR3 region has 14 residues. Between the trimmed V and J ends, which lost 8 bases and 5 bases, there was a span of 18 bases. Germline V CDR1 and CDR2: SNHLY, FYNNEI. This chain's CDR3 is CASGFLRGWETQYF. In DNA form, the CDR3 reads TGTGCCAGCGGGTTTCTCCGGGGCTGGGAGACCCAGTACTTC.

This clonotype was counted only a few times. Being one base from a much bigger clone, this may be a read error. The V call is TRBV5-4, the J call TRBJ2-5, with D unresolved. From germline, CDR1 is SGHNT and CDR2 YYREEE (reference sequence). V was cut by 0 bases and J by 1 base, with 7 bases left in between. The CDR3 length is 14 residues. CDR3 amino acids: CASSLVATQETQYF. The CDR3 coding sequence is TGTGCCAGCAGCTTGGTTGCTACCCAAGAGACCCAGTACTTC. Complete variable domain (other parts from reference TRBV5-4 and TRBJ2-5): ETGVTQSPTHLIKTRGQQVTLRCSSQSGHNTVSWYQQALGQGPQFIFQYYREEENGRGNFPPRFSGLQFPNYSSELNVNALELDDSALYLCASSLVATQETQYFGPGTRLLVL.

The rearrangement links TRBV5-1 to TRBJ1-1; D gene uncertain. This CDR3 has 14 amino acids. Germline loops: CDR1 SGHRS, CDR2 YFSETQ. V lost 4 bases to trimming and J lost 5 bases, with 15 bases between them. CDR3 in amino acids: CASSPRAGGTEAFF. The DNA of the CDR3 is TGCGCCAGCAGCCCTAGAGCGGGCGGGACTGAAGCTTTCTTT.

This clonotype was observed many times. The chain joins TRBV10-2 to TRBJ2-3, with 8 nucleotides matching TRBD2. Per the germline V gene, CDR1 is WSHSY and CDR2 is SAAADI. The CDR3 loop spans 16 amino acids. J was trimmed by 1 base and V by 4 bases; bases with no gene match: 7. Here the CDR3 DNA reads TGCGCCAGCAGTGGTGGGGGACTAGGGCGCACAGATACGCAGTATTTT. As protein: CASSGGGLGRTDTQYF.

In this sample, this clonotype turned up a few times. The rearrangement uses TRBV3-1 and TRBJ1-3; D not resolved. Germline CDR1 reads LGHDT; CDR2 reads YNNKEL (reference sequence). CDR3 length: 17 amino acids. Trimming pared 0 bases from V and 0 bases from J, leaving 12 bases between. The CDR3 DNA is TGTGCCAGCAGCCAAGAACTACCCCTGAACTCTGGAAACACCATATATTTT. Translating gives CASSQELPLNSGNTIYF.

This clonotype was picked up many times. V and J are TRBV11-3 and TRBJ2-2; possibly TRBD1 for D (6 bases). The CDR3 is 16 amino acids. V lost 1 base and J lost 3, with 12 bases in between. The germline V gene has CDR1 SGHNT and CDR2 YENEEA. DNA of the CDR3: TGTGCCAGCAGCTTAGCACAGGGTCGGTACACCGGGGAGCTGTTTTTT. This codes for CASSLAQGRYTGELFF.

This clonotype has ten or more counts. This rearrangement joins TRBV7-3 to TRBJ2-3; D is unresolved. The germline gives CDR1 SGHTA, CDR2 FQGTGA. The CDR3 consists of 14 residues. V was pared by 0 bases and J by 0 bases, with 4 bases between. In DNA, the CDR3 is TGTGCCAGCAGCTTAACGACGAGCACAGATACGCAGTATTTT. Amino acids: CASSLTTSTDTQYF. The variable domain in full, with the rest retrieved from reference TRBV7-3 and TRBJ2-3, is GAGVSQTPSNKVTEKGKYVELRCDPISGHTALYWYRQSLGQGPEFLIYFQGTGAADDSGLPNDRFFAVRPEGSVSTLKIQRTERGDSAVYLCASSLTTSTDTQYFGPGTRLTVL.

This clonotype was found many times. This chain uses TRBV5-1 with TRBJ1-4; 9 nucleotides match TRBD1. This CDR3 is 15 amino acids long. The germline V gene encodes CDR1 SGHRS and CDR2 YFSETQ. V lost 3 bases and J lost 6; bases outside the gene matches: 6. CDR3 residues: CASSSTGGSYEKLFF. For the CDR3, the DNA is TGCGCCAGCAGCTCAACAGGGGGCTCTTATGAAAAACTGTTTTTT. Full variable domain (rest looked up from reference TRBV5-1 and TRBJ1-4): KAGVTQTPRYLIKTRGQQVTLSCSPISGHRSVSWYQQTPGQGLQFLFEYFSETQRNKGNFPGRFSGRQFSNSRSEMNVSTLELGDSALYLCASSSTGGSYEKLFFGSGTQLSVL.

This clonotype was found once. The CDR3 DNA is TGTGCCAGCAGCAACACTTCGGGGACAGGGAGGAGCGGGGAGCTGTTTTTT. Encoded protein: CASSNTSGTGRSGELFF. J is TRBJ2-2 and V is TRBV9; 9 bases are a match to TRBD1. CDR1 and CDR2 (germline): SGDLS, YYNGEE. Unmatched junction bases numbered 14, after V lost 4 bases and J lost 7 bases. The CDR3 runs to 17 residues.

This clonotype was found many times. The chain is built from TRBV5-1 and TRBJ2-2; 9 bases align to TRBD2. J lost 1 base, V lost 6 bases, and 4 bases had no gene match. Germline assignment: CDR1 SGHRS and CDR2 YFSETQ. This CDR3 is 15 amino acids long. The CDR3 reads CASKWTSENTGELFF. DNA of the CDR3: TGCGCCAGCAAATGGACTAGCGAGAACACCGGGGAGCTGTTTTTT. The whole variable domain, remainder taken from reference TRBV5-1 and TRBJ2-2, is KAGVTQTPRYLIKTRGQQVTLSCSPISGHRSVSWYQQTPGQGLQFLFEYFSETQRNKGNFPGRFSGRQFSNSRSEMNVSTLELGDSALYLCASKWTSENTGELFFGEGSRLTVL.

The rearrangement joins TRBV6-2 or TRBV6-3 to TRBJ2-1; 9 positions match TRBD1. J was trimmed by 12 bases and V by 5 bases; bases with no gene match: 17. CDR1 MNHEY and CDR2 SVGEGT come from the germline V gene. The CDR3 totals 16 residues. CDR3 in amino acids: CASSVYGTGSLSGQFF. CDR3 in DNA: TGTGCCAGCAGTGTATACGGGACAGGGAGTTTGAGTGGGCAGTTCTTC.

In this sample, this clonotype turned up many times. CDR3 residues: CASSDGDSDDEQFF. DNA of the CDR3: TGTGCCAGCAGCGATGGGGACAGCGACGATGAGCAGTTCTTC. The V call is TRBV9, the J call TRBJ2-1; 7 bases match TRBD1. This CDR3 comprises 14 residues. The germline CDR1 and CDR2 sequences are SGDLS and YYNGEE. The V segment lost 3 bases and the J segment 8 bases; nucleotides outside the gene matches: 8.

Turning to this clonotype: One end of the junction fails to match germline, which may point to a read error. This chain connects TRBV7-2 to TRBJ1-6; unclear D gene. This CDR3 is 12 amino acids long. The germline V gene encodes CDR1 SGHTA and CDR2 FQGNSA. The CDR3 is CASSVAGSPLHF. DNA of the CDR3: TGTGCCAGCAGCGTAGCGGGTTCACCCCTCCACTTT.

This clonotype was observed many times. The genes are TRBV20-1 and TRBJ2-5, with 9 positions matching TRBD1. Germline lookup yields CDR1 DFQATT and CDR2 SNEGSKA (reference sequence). This CDR3 region has 13 residues. Trimming removed 6 bases from V and 4 bases from J; junction bases left unmatched: 6. CDR3 DNA: TGCAGTGCCCGGGACAGGGTTGGAGAGACCCAGTACTTC. It yields the protein CSARDRVGETQYF.

Many counts were recorded for this clonotype. The CDR3 nucleotides read TGTGCCAGCAGTTACTCGAGTAAAGGTTCACCCCTCCACTTT. Its protein is CASSYSSKGSPLHF. V is TRBV6-2 or TRBV6-3 and J is TRBJ1-6; the D is unclear. The V and J ends lost 0 bases and 9 bases respectively, with 9 bases between them. In germline, CDR1 is MNHEY, CDR2 SVGEGT. The CDR3 consists of 14 residues.

This clonotype came up once. The rearrangement joins TRBV19 to TRBJ1-1; possibly TRBD1 for D (6 bases). Germline CDR1 LNHDA, CDR2 SQIVND (reference sequence). The CDR3 totals 16 residues. V lost 1 base, J lost 3 bases, and 15 bases lay in between. The CDR3 reads CASSIVRQGHDTEAFF. The CDR3 DNA reads TGTGCCAGTAGTATAGTCCGGCAGGGGCATGACACTGAAGCTTTCTTT.

This clonotype appeared many times. The rearrangement links TRBV20-1 to TRBJ2-3, with 9 bases fitting TRBD2. The junction had 5 bases not matched to a gene; V was cut back by 0 bases and J by 1 base. Germline CDR1 DFQATT, CDR2 SNEGSKA (reference sequence). This CDR3 spans 16 amino acids. CDR3 in DNA: TGCAGTGCTAGAGACCCAGCGGGGGGCCGCACAGATACGCAGTATTTT. It translates to CSARDPAGGRTDTQYF.

The J gene is TRBJ2-7, the V gene TRBV7-2; D call uncertain. The CDR3 runs to 14 residues. Germline V gives CDR1 SGHTA, CDR2 FQGNSA. V lost 0 bases and J lost 3, with 9 bases in between. The CDR3 DNA is TGTGCCAGCAGCTTAGCGGGAATCCACTACGAGCAGTACTTC. This codes for CASSLAGIHYEQYF.